The table lists the clone carrying this TCR beta chain with many counts. As yet, its antigen is unknown. The record originates from a study of T cell repertoires in cytomegalovirus infection. On the study more broadly: It was the public TCR beta signatures that indicated both CMV infection and matching HLA type.

Each CDR3 protein is one row after TCRdb ran MiXCR on the reads. The repertoire holds about 250,000 distinct CDR3 sequences, with 6% to 8% as singletons. The germline V gene encodes CDR1 MDHEN and CDR2 SYDVKM. This CDR3 is 14 amino acids long. Trimming left V 7 bases short and J 0 bases short, with 11 bases between. Points from the study as a whole: CMV carriers with the relevant HLA were identified by cumulative public TCR beta family frequency. What dominated the ex vivo response were HLA-C-restricted CMV-specific TCR beta clonotypes.

This chain uses TRBV28 with TRBJ2-3; D is possibly TRBD2 (6 bases). The sequence came from a human donor in good health (CMV status not recorded). Some clones in this sample may be carry-over from other donors' samples. Source material: PBMCs. The CDR3 sequence: CASKPGGSTDTQYF. The CDR3, as DNA: TGTGCCAGCAAGCCCGGGGGAAGCACAGATACGCAGTATTTT.